This T cell receptor beta chain was sequenced for a study of cytomegalovirus exposure and HLA in healthy donors. Losses at the gene ends were 8 bases for V and 4 bases for J; bases not matched to a gene: 7. Looked up from germline, CDR1 is MGHDK and CDR2 is SYGVNS. The CDR3 sequence is 14 residues long. Only a few counts were recorded for this clone. Its antigen remains unidentified. Study results and caveats: Being productive about 90% or about 30% of the time was typical of most TCR beta V segments in an earlier analysis. Other equally common chains were less clonally expanded than HLA-associated TCR beta chains, a later analysis showed.

The PCR had 60 Vbeta and 13 Jbeta primers. The protocol was immunoSEQ multiplex PCR, while the TCRdb copy is restricted to in-frame clones and leaves out a portion. The table lists over 200,000 clones, 85% of them singletons. Source material: PBMCs. This TCR was sampled from a human donor in good health. This rearrangement joins TRBV25-1 to TRBJ2-1; 8 nucleotides line up with TRBD1. CDR3 nucleotides: TGTGCCAGCCAAGGACAGGGATATTACAATGAGCAGTTCTTC. Translation gives CASQGQGYYNEQFF. Full variable domain (outside the CDR3, taken from reference TRBV25-1 and TRBJ2-1): EADIYQTPRYLVIGTGKKITLECSQTMGHDKMYWYQQDPGMELHLIHYSYGVNSTEKGDLSSESTVSRIRTEHFPLTLESARPSHTSQYLCASQGQGYYNEQFFGPGTRLTVL.